The 29 T cell receptor beta chains below all came from one sample that was sequenced in a study of blood T cell repertoires in COVID-19. Libraries were prepared by immunoSEQ multiplex PCR; TCRdb keeps only in-frame clonotypes and omits some of them. The sample lists 370,000 or so clones; 70% to 85% were seen once. The sequenced sample was peripheral blood. These receptors were collected from a human donor with acute or convalescent COVID-19. The donor label of this sample is uncertain.

The rearrangement links TRBV28 to TRBJ1-1, with D perhaps TRBD1 (6 bases). This CDR3 has 12 amino acids. Germline V gene sequence: CDR1 MDHEN, CDR2 SYDVKM. Trimming removed 5 bases from V and 9 bases from J, with 13 bases in between. CDR3 in amino acids: CASSNGQTKAFF. CDR3 coding DNA: TGTGCCAGCAGTAACGGACAGACGAAAGCTTTCTTT.

The chain recombines TRBV7-2 with TRBJ2-2; D ambiguous. Germline V gene sequence: CDR1 SGHTA, CDR2 FQGNSA. Between the trimmed V and J ends, which lost 5 bases and 7 bases, there was a span of 11 bases. The CDR3 is 13 residues long. CDR3 residues: CASSLTQVGELFF. The CDR3 DNA sequence: TGTGCCAGCAGCCTAACCCAAGTCGGGGAGCTGTTTTTT. The entire variable domain, with the rest obtained from reference TRBV7-2 and TRBJ2-2, is as follows: GAGVSQSPSNKVTEKGKDVELRCDPISGHTALYWYRQSLGQGLEFLIYFQGNSAPDKSGLPSDRFSAERTGGSVSTLTIQRTQQEDSAVYLCASSLTQVGELFFGEGSRLTVL.

This rearrangement joins TRBV30 to TRBJ2-1; 13 positions agree with TRBD2. Germline loops: CDR1 GTSNPN, CDR2 SVGIG (reference sequence). The CDR3 is 14 residues long. With V trimmed by 5 bases and J by 6 bases, 4 bases remained unmatched. In nucleotides, the CDR3 is TGTGCCTGGCAAGGACTAGCGGGAGTCAATGAGCAGTTCTTC. Amino acid sequence: CAWQGLAGVNEQFF.

This chain connects TRBV4-2 to TRBJ1-3; D is ambiguous. Trimming removed 5 bases from V and 0 bases from J, with 8 bases in between. In germline, CDR1 is LGHNA, CDR2 YNFKEQ. This CDR3 spans 14 amino acids. In DNA form, the CDR3 reads TGTGCCAGCAGCGCGGCCTCCTCTGGAAACACCATATATTTT. It translates to CASSAASSGNTIYF.

Here the CDR3 DNA reads TGTGCCAGCAGACCTCAGACAGGGTCCAACAATGAGCAGTTCTTC. This translates into CASRPQTGSNNEQFF. The rearrangement uses TRBV28 and TRBJ2-1, with 7 bases fitting TRBD1. Germline CDR1 reads MDHEN; CDR2 reads SYDVKM. V trimming: 6 bases; J trimming: 5 bases; junction bases outside the gene matches: 10. The CDR3 length is 15 residues.

The chain is built from TRBV30 and TRBJ1-1; D is unresolved. The CDR3 runs to 14 residues. Germline-derived CDR1 and CDR2 are GTSNPN and SVGIG (reference sequence). With 0 bases removed from V and 1 base from J, the gap between germline ends came to 9 bases. The CDR3 region has the DNA TGTGCCTGGAGTGTACTACGGGAGAACACTGAAGCTTTCTTT. This translates into CAWSVLRENTEAFF.

This sequence joins TRBV2 and TRBJ2-7, with a tentative D call TRBD1 (7 bases). Trimming removed 6 bases at V and 7 bases at J, with 19 bases between. This CDR3 contains 14 residues. Germline CDR1 reads SNHLY; CDR2 reads FYNNEI. For the CDR3, the DNA is TGTGCCAGCAGGTGGACAGGTCGGGACTGGGAGCAGTACTTC. It codes for CASRWTGRDWEQYF. Full variable domain (rest looked up from reference TRBV2 and TRBJ2-7): EPEVTQTPSHQVTQMGQEVILRCVPISNHLYFYWYRQILGQKVEFLVSFYNNEISEKSEIFDDQFSVERPDGSNFTLKIRSTKLEDSAMYFCASRWTGRDWEQYFGPGTRLTVT.

This chain joins TRBV19 and TRBJ2-3, with 10 bases lining up with TRBD1. The junction had 15 bases not matched to a gene; V was cut back by 7 bases and J by 11 bases. The germline V gene has CDR1 LNHDA and CDR2 SQIVND (reference sequence). The length of the CDR3 is 15 residues. The CDR3 spells CASTPRQGALSGQYF. The CDR3 nucleotides read TGTGCCAGTACCCCTCGACAGGGGGCATTGTCGGGGCAGTATTTT.

The chain uses TRBV18 and TRBJ1-5, with D hard to call. Trimming shortened V by 6 bases and J by 7 bases, and 13 bases separated the two germline ends. The CDR3 extends over 13 amino acids. The germline gives CDR1 KGHSH, CDR2 LQKENI. The CDR3 spells CASSSEIGQPQHF. The DNA for the CDR3 is TGTGCCAGCTCCTCCGAGATCGGGCAGCCCCAGCATTTT. The entire variable domain, with the rest obtained from reference TRBV18 and TRBJ1-5, is as follows: NAGVMQNPRHLVRRRGQEARLRCSPMKGHSHVYWYRQLPEEGLKFMVYLQKENIIDESGMPKERFSAEFPKEGPSILRIQQVVRGDSAAYFCASSSEIGQPQHFGDGTRLSIL.

The gene calls are TRBV12-3 or TRBV12-4 and TRBJ1-6; tentatively, D is TRBD1 (6 bases). The CDR3 runs to 12 residues. The ends were cut back, 8 bases at V and 8 bases at J, with 10 bases in the middle. The chain's CDR3 is CASGTNHSPLHF. CDR3 DNA: TGTGCCAGCGGGACAAATCATTCACCCCTCCACTTT.

The chain employs TRBV27 and TRBJ2-7, with a weak D call TRBD2 (5 bases). In germline, CDR1 is MNHEY, CDR2 SMNVEV (reference sequence). V was pared by 3 bases and J by 3 bases, with 6 bases between. The CDR3 sequence is 12 residues long. CDR3 nucleotides: TGTGCCAGCAGTTTCGGAGGCTACGAGCAGTACTTC. This sequence encodes CASSFGGYEQYF.

This sequence joins TRBV7-9 and TRBJ2-3; TRBD1 matches 7 bases. This CDR3 spans 16 amino acids. CDR1 is SEHNR, CDR2 FQNEAQ, per germline (reference sequence). J was trimmed by 3 bases and V by 5 bases; bases with no gene match: 11. As DNA, the CDR3 is TGTGCCAGCAGCCCGCGACGGGCAGGGGGTACAGATACGCAGTATTTT. It is translated as CASSPRRAGGTDTQYF.

The chain couples TRBV28 to TRBJ1-1; D unresolved. Germline V CDR1 and CDR2: MDHEN, SYDVKM. This CDR3 region has 11 residues. Trimming left V 8 bases short and J 4 bases short, with 8 bases between. CDR3 amino acids: CASRVGTEAFF. The CDR3 coding sequence is TGTGCCAGCCGGGTCGGCACTGAAGCTTTCTTT.

The genes are TRBV5-5 and TRBJ1-5; TRBD1 matches 7 bases. This CDR3 has 16 residues. Germline-derived CDR1 and CDR2 are SGHKS and YYEKEE (reference sequence). The V segment lost 4 bases and the J segment 0 bases; nucleotides outside the gene matches: 7. In DNA form, the CDR3 reads TGTGCCAGCAGCACCCAGGGACAGCCTAGCAATCAGCCCCAGCATTTT. Its protein product is CASSTQGQPSNQPQHF.

Comments on this clone: This clone may be a read error of a much larger clone one base away. V is TRBV12-3 or TRBV12-4 and J is TRBJ1-2; D might be TRBD1 (6 bases). V lost 6 bases, J lost 6 bases, and 8 bases lay in between. CDR3 length: 11 amino acids. The CDR3 region is CASRNRDGYTF. The CDR3 DNA reads TGTGCCAGCAGAAACAGGGATGGCTACACCTTC.

This chain joins TRBV6-5 and TRBJ1-1; D not resolved. The CDR3 extends over 15 amino acids. V lost 2 bases and J lost 5, with 15 bases in between. CDR1 is MNHEY, CDR2 SVGAGI, per germline. CDR3 sequence: CASSYSDEGATEAFF. DNA for the CDR3: TGTGCCAGCAGTTACAGTGATGAGGGAGCTACTGAAGCTTTCTTT.

This clone came up once. The chain recombines TRBV28 with TRBJ1-6; no clear D. This CDR3 spans 14 amino acids. The V end was cut by 3 bases, the J end by 4 bases, with 7 bases between. Germline values: CDR1 MDHEN, CDR2 SYDVKM. In DNA, the CDR3 is TGTGCCAGCAGTTTTGTGCAGTATAATTCACCCCTCCACTTT. This gives the protein CASSFVQYNSPLHF. Together with reference TRBV28 and TRBJ1-6, the CDR3 gives the full variable domain: DVKVTQSSRYLVKRTGEKVFLECVQDMDHENMFWYRQDPGLGLRLIYFSYDVKMKEKGDIPEGYSVSREKKERFSLILESASTNQTSMYLCASSFVQYNSPLHFGNGTRLTVT.

The chain combines TRBV24-1 with TRBJ2-3; TRBD2 is a possible D gene (5 bases). Germline V lookup: CDR1 KGHDR, CDR2 SFDVKD. V lost 10 bases to trimming and J lost 1 base, with 20 bases between them. CDR3 length: 16 amino acids. CDR3 sequence (DNA): TGTGCCACACGAAACCGAGTCGTCGGGGGCACAGATACGCAGTATTTT. This gives the protein CATRNRVVGGTDTQYF.

With respect to this clone: The same CDR3 can be traced to other DNA sequences in this sample. The chain joins TRBV7-2 to TRBJ1-2; 7 bases map to TRBD1. Germline CDR1 and CDR2: SGHTA and FQGNSA. V shed 2 bases and J 5 bases; nucleotides not matched to a gene: 2. This CDR3 is built from 13 residues. For the CDR3, the DNA is TGTGCCAGCAGCTTATCAGGGGGGTATGGCTACACCTTC. This codes for CASSLSGGYGYTF.

The chain links TRBV6-2 or TRBV6-3 to TRBJ2-1; 11 positions agree with TRBD2. This CDR3 has 17 residues. V lost 2 bases to trimming and J lost 6 bases; unmatched junction nucleotides: 9. The V gene's germline CDR1 is MNHEY and CDR2 SVGEGT. CDR3 nucleotide sequence: TGTGCCAGCAGTTACACTATAGCGGGGGGGCCGGCCAATGAGCAGTTCTTC. Translating gives CASSYTIAGGPANEQFF.

The gene calls are TRBV29-1 and TRBJ1-4; 8 bases are a match to TRBD1. J lost 8 bases, V lost 7 bases, and 9 bases had no gene match. The CDR3 spans 13 residues. The germline CDR1 and CDR2 sequences are SQVTM and ANQGSEA. CDR3 in amino acids: CSGLGQGGEKLFF. The CDR3 bases are TGCAGCGGCTTAGGACAGGGCGGGGAAAAACTGTTTTTT.

The chain links TRBV2 to TRBJ2-7, with D possibly TRBD1 on 5 matching bases. The V end was cut by 4 bases, the J end by 2 bases, with 6 bases between. Germline V gene lookup returns CDR1 SNHLY and CDR2 FYNNEI. CDR3 length equals 12 residues. CDR3 region: CASSAGTYEQYF. As DNA, the CDR3 is TGTGCCAGCAGTGCAGGGACCTACGAGCAGTACTTC.

V and J are TRBV5-8 and TRBJ2-1; D uncertain. From germline, CDR1 is SGHTS and CDR2 YDEGEE. V gave up 1 base and J gave up 0 bases, with 11 bases separating them. The CDR3 is made up of 16 amino acids. The CDR3 nucleotides are TGTGCCAGCAGCTTGTTTCGACAAATCTCCTACAATGAGCAGTTCTTC. This encodes CASSLFRQISYNEQFF.

The chain joins TRBV30 to TRBJ2-7, with TRBD1 identical over 9 bases. Germline V CDR1 and CDR2: GTSNPN, SVGIG (reference sequence). The CDR3 is 14 residues long. V was pared by 5 bases and J by 4 bases, with 9 bases of the junction left unmatched. CDR3 amino acids: CAWAGQGLGYEQYF. The CDR3 DNA reads TGTGCCTGGGCGGGACAGGGTTTAGGGTACGAGCAGTACTTC.

Only a few counts were recorded for this clone. The chain combines TRBV27 with TRBJ1-3, with TRBD1 matching 8 bases. The CDR3 loop spans 21 amino acids. The V segment lost 5 bases and the J segment 0 bases; nucleotides outside the gene matches: 21. Germline-derived CDR1 and CDR2 are MNHEY and SMNVEV (reference sequence). The CDR3 coding sequence is TGTGCCAGCAGTCCCAAACCTTTCACGGGGGACAGGAGGTTCTCTGGAAACACCATATATTTT. Its translation is CASSPKPFTGDRRFSGNTIYF.

The chain combines TRBV6-5 with TRBJ1-2, with 9 bases identical to TRBD1. This CDR3 has 14 residues. Germline V lookup: CDR1 MNHEY, CDR2 SVGAGI. With V trimmed by 7 bases and J by 2 bases, 5 bases remained unmatched. This chain's CDR3 is CASTPGQGNYGYTF. The CDR3, as DNA: TGTGCCAGCACGCCGGGACAGGGAAACTATGGCTACACCTTC.

The chain employs TRBV7-9 and TRBJ2-1, with 9 bases that match TRBD1. V was pared by 5 bases and J by 5 bases, with 10 bases of the junction left unmatched. There are 16 residues in the CDR3. CDR1 and CDR2 (germline): SEHNR, FQNEAQ (reference sequence). The CDR3 DNA sequence: TGTGCCAGCAGCCGGACGGGACAGGGTGGCAACAATGAGCAGTTCTTC. Amino acid sequence: CASSRTGQGGNNEQFF.

This chain links TRBV7-9 with TRBJ2-7, with a tentative D call TRBD1 (6 bases). The CDR3 loop spans 13 amino acids. Germline CDR1 is SEHNR and CDR2 is FQNEAQ (reference sequence). Deletions cut 5 bases from V and 6 bases from J, with 14 bases between. CDR3 residues: CASSRAGVSEQYF. The CDR3 bases are TGTGCCAGCAGCCGTGCAGGGGTTAGCGAGCAGTACTTC.

The rearrangement joins TRBV16 to TRBJ1-2; 11 bases are shared with TRBD1. J lost 7 bases, V lost 4 bases, and 5 bases had no gene match. Germline loops: CDR1 KGHSY, CDR2 FQNENV. The length of the CDR3 is 14 residues. The CDR3 sequence is CASSPDRGRGGYTF. Written as DNA, the CDR3 is TGTGCCAGCAGCCCGGACAGGGGGCGGGGTGGCTACACCTTC.